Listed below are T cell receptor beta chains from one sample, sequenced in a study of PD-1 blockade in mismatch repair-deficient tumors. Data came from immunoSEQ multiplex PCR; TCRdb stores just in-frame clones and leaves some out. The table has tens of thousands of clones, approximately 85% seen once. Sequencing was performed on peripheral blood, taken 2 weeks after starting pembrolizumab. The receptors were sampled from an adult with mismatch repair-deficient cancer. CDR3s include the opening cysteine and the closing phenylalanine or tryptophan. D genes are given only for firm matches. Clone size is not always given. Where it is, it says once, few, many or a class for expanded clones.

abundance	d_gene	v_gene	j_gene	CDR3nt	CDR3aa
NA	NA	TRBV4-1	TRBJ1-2	TGCGCCAGCAGCCAAGATGAGGCAGTCTATGGCTACACCTTC	CASSQDEAVYGYTF
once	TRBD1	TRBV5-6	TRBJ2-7	TGTGCCAGCAGCTTGGCGGTTAGGGACAGTTCGCCCTACGAGCAGTACTTC	CASSLAVRDSSPYEQYF
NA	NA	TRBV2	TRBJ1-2	TGTGCCAGCAGTGCTTCGTCAGGTTATAACTATGGCTACACCTTC	CASSASSGYNYGYTF
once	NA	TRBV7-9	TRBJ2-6	TGTGCCAGCAGCCCTGGTACATCGGGGGCCAACGTCCTGACTTTC	CASSPGTSGANVLTF
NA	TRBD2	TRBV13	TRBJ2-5	TGTGCCAGCAGCGGACTAGCGGGTAACCAAGAGACCCAGTACTTC	CASSGLAGNQETQYF
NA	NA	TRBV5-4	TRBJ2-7	TGTGCCAGCAGCTTAGGGGCTAGCGCCTACGAGCAGTACTTC	CASSLGASAYEQYF
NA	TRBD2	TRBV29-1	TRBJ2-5	TGCAGCGTAGGACTAGCGGGTCTACAAGAGACCCAGTACTTC	CSVGLAGLQETQYF
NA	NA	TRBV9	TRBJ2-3	TGTGCCAGCAGCGTAGATGCGGACGGCCGTACGCAGTATTTT	CASSVDADGRTQYF
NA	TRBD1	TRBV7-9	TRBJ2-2	TGTGCCAGCAGCTTCTCCGGGACAGGGGGGCGTGGGGAGCTGTTTTTT	CASSFSGTGGRGELFF
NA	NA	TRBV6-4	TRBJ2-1	TGTGCCAGCAGTCCTGAAGGGGGACTAACTTACAATGAGCAGTTCTTC	CASSPEGGLTYNEQFF
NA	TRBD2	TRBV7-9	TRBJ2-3	TGTGCCAGCAGCTTAAAAACTAGCGGGATTACAGATACGCAGTATTTT	CASSLKTSGITDTQYF
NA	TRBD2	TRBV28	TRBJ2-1	TGTGCCAGCAGTTTGAGCGGGACCTACAATGAGCAGTTCTTC	CASSLSGTYNEQFF
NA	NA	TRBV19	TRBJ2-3	TGTGCCAGTACCGATTATGGGCCAGGGATGGATACGCAGTATTTT	CASTDYGPGMDTQYF
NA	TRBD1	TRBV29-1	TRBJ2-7	TGCAGCGTTTACAGGGGCTACGAGCAGTACTTC	CSVYRGYEQYF
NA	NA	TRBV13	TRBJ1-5	TGTGCCAGCAGCTTAGGAAAGTGCCCGGGCAATCAGCCCCAGCATTTT	CASSLGKCPGNQPQHF
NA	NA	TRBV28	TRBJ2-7	TGTGCCAGCAGTTTTGCCGATTCTTACGAGCAGTACTTC	CASSFADSYEQYF
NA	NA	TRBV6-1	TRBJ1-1	TGTGCCAGCAGTGGGGTGGGGACTGAAGCTTTCTTT	CASSGVGTEAFF
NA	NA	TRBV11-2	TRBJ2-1	TGTGCCAGCAGCACAGGACCAGAGCAGTTCTTC	CASSTGPEQFF
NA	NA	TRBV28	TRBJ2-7	TGTGCCAGCAGTTTAATACCAGGGAAGGGCTACGAGCAGTACTTC	CASSLIPGKGYEQYF
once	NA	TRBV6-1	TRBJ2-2	TGTGCCAGCAGCCCTCAGGGACCCGGGGAGCTGTTTTTT	CASSPQGPGELFF
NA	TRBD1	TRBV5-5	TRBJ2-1	TGTGCCAGCAGCTTTTTCGGACAGGGGGCCAATGAGCAGTTCTTC	CASSFFGQGANEQFF
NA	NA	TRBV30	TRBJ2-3	TGTGCCTGGAGCGTAGGGGAACTGACAGATACGCAGTATTTT	CAWSVGELTDTQYF
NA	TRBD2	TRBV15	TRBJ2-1	TGTGCCACCAGCAGAGAAGTGCGACTAGCCAAGGTCAATGAGCAGTTCTTC	CATSREVRLAKVNEQFF
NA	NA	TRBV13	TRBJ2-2	TGTGCCAGCAGCTTAACCTTATCCCTACATAGTTCGTTCACCGGGGAGCTGTTTTTT	CASSLTLSLHSSFTGELFF
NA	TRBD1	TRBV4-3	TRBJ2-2	TGCGCCAGCAGCAGGGACAGGTCAGGGGTCGGGGAGCTGTTTTTT	CASSRDRSGVGELFF
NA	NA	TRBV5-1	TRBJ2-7	TGCGCCAGCAGCCCCAACGACCCATTCAACGGCGAGCAGTACTTC	CASSPNDPFNGEQYF
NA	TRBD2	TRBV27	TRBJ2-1	TGTACCAGCAGTTTGGATCCTAGCGGGAGGGGAGGTGAGCAGTTCTTC	CTSSLDPSGRGGEQFF
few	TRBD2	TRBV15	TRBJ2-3	TGTGCCACCAGCAGTAGCGGGAGGGCCTCAGATACGCAGTATTTT	CATSSSGRASDTQYF
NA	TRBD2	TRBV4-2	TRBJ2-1	TGTGCCAGCAGCCAAGAGTGGATCGGGAGGGGCCATGAGCAGTTCTTC	CASSQEWIGRGHEQFF
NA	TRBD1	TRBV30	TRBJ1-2	TGTGCCTGGAGCCCGACAGGGTCGTATGGCTACACCTTC	CAWSPTGSYGYTF
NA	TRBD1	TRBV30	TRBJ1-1	TGTGCCTGGGACCCTGGTCAGGGGGTGGGTACTGAAGCTTTCTTT	CAWDPGQGVGTEAFF
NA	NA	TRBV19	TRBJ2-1	TGTGCCAGTAGTAGCGGAGGAGGTTATTACAATGAGCAGTTCTTC	CASSSGGGYYNEQFF
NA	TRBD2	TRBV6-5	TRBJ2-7	TGTGCCAGCAGCAGCACTAGCGGGGCCTTATACGAGCAGTACTTC	CASSSTSGALYEQYF
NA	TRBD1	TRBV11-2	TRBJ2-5	TGTGCCAGCAGCTTAGCGACCGGGACAGGTCAAAAGACCCAGTACTTC	CASSLATGTGQKTQYF
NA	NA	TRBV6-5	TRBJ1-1	TGTGCCTCTCGGGGGGGTCTTTTGACTGAAGCTTTCTTT	CASRGGLLTEAFF
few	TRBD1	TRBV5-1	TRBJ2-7	TGCGCCAGCAGCCCGGGACAGGGGGTCTACGAGCAGTACTTC	CASSPGQGVYEQYF
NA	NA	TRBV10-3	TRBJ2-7	TGTGCCATCAGTGAGTCCACCGGGACACTCCCCGTGCGACAGTACTTC	CAISESTGTLPVRQYF
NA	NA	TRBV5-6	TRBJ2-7	TGTGCCAGCAGCTTTTTCAGCTACGAGCAGTACTTC	CASSFFSYEQYF
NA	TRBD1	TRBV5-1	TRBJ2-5	TGCGCCAGCAGCTCTGGGGACCCGACAGGGGTTGTTACCCAGTACTTC	CASSSGDPTGVVTQYF
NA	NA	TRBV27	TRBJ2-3	TGTGCCAGCAGTTACTCTTCGGGCGGCACAGATACGCAGTATTTT	CASSYSSGGTDTQYF
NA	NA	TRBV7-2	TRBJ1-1	TGTGCCAGCAGCTTAGGACAGAACACTGAAGCTTTCTTT	CASSLGQNTEAFF
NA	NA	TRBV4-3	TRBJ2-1	TGCGCCAGCAGCCTAACCTTCAACAATGAGCAGTTCTTC	CASSLTFNNEQFF
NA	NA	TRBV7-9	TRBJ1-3	TGTGCCAGCAGCTCCCCGCCGGCCTCTGGAAACACCATATATTTT	CASSSPPASGNTIYF
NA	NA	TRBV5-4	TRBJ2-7	TGTGCCAGCACTACGGACAGCTCCTACGAGCAGTACTTC	CASTTDSSYEQYF
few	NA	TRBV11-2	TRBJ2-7	TGTGCCAGCAGCTGGGGTCGCGACTCCTACGAGCAGTACTTC	CASSWGRDSYEQYF
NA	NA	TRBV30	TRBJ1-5	TGTGCCTGGAGCTGGAGTACGGGGGACCAGCCCCAGCATTTT	CAWSWSTGDQPQHF
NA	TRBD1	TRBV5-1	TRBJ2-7	TGCGCCAGCAGCTTGTACGTGACAGGGGGCGGCGAGCAGTACTTC	CASSLYVTGGGEQYF
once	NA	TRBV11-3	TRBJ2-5	TGTGCCAGCAGCTTAGATAGCAGGGTCATCGTACAAGAGACCCAGTACTTC	CASSLDSRVIVQETQYF
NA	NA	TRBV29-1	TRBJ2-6	TGCAGCGTTGTCATAATGGGGACTGGGGCCAACGTCCTGACTTTC	CSVVIMGTGANVLTF
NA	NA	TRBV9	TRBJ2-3	TGTGCCAGCGAAGAAGCGGGCACAGATACGCAGTATTTT	CASEEAGTDTQYF
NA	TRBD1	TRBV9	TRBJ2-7	TGTGCCAGCAGCGTAACCAAGGGGGCAGGGGTACACGAGCAGTACTTC	CASSVTKGAGVHEQYF
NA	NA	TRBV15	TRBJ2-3	TGTGCCACCAGACAATCCGGGTCAGTAATTACGCAGTATTTT	CATRQSGSVITQYF
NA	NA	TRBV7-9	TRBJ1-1	TGTGCCAGCAGCTTAAAGGATGGGTACACTGAAGCTTTCTTT	CASSLKDGYTEAFF
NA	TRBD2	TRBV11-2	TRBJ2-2	TGTGCCAGCAGCTCGACTATAGCGGGAGCGAACACCGGGGAGCTGTTTTTT	CASSSTIAGANTGELFF
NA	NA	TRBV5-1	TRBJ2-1	TGCGCCAGCAGCTTGGTGACGGCCACTAGATCGTTCTTC	CASSLVTATRSFF
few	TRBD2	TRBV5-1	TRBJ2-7	TGCGCCAGCAGCCCGGGACTAGCGGGAATGTACGAGCAGTACTTC	CASSPGLAGMYEQYF
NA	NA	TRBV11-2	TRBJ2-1	TGTGCCAGCAGCGTAGCGGGACAGCCCCCAGGAGGTCATGAGCAGTTCTTC	CASSVAGQPPGGHEQFF
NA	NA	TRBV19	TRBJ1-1	TGTGCCAGTAGTCCACGCAGGGGAGATGGTATGAACACTGAAGCTTTCTTT	CASSPRRGDGMNTEAFF
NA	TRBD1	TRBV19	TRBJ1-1	TGTGCCAGTAGTACGCGGGACAGTCGTGAAGCTTTCTTT	CASSTRDSREAFF